A selection of T cell receptor beta chains follows, all from one sample in a study of blood T cell repertoires in COVID-19. Some clones are missing from TCRdb's copy, which holds only in-frame ones; the method was immunoSEQ multiplex PCR. Among 95,000 to 100,000 clones listed, over 70% were seen once. The material sequenced was peripheral blood. Source of these receptors: a woman of 80 years or more with acute or convalescent COVID-19. Both conserved end residues are part of each CDR3. The D gene is left open where the match is weak. For some rows the clone size is stated as once, few or many, or as a class when expanded; others skip it.

J gene: TRBJ1-4
clone size: .
V gene: TRBV21-1
D gene: .
CDR3 DNA: TGTGCCAGCAGCAAATCGGGCGACAGGACAGTCGAAAAACTGTTTTTT
CDR3 protein: CASSKSGDRTVEKLFF

J gene: TRBJ1-1
clone size: .
V gene: TRBV19
D gene: .
CDR3 DNA: TGTGCCAGTTCGAGAGGGTCGGGGGGCATGAACACTGAAGCTTTCTTT
CDR3 protein: CASSRGSGGMNTEAFF

J gene: TRBJ2-3
clone size: .
V gene: TRBV7-6
D gene: .
CDR3 DNA: TGTGCCAGCAGGGGGCGGGGAAGCAATACGCAGTATTTT
CDR3 protein: CASRGRGSNTQYF

J gene: TRBJ2-7
clone size: .
V gene: TRBV6-2/TRBV6-3
D gene: .
CDR3 DNA: TGTGCCAGCAGTAGAGACCTAGGCTCCTACGAGCAGTACTTC
CDR3 protein: CASSRDLGSYEQYF

J gene: TRBJ2-7
clone size: .
V gene: TRBV5-1
D gene: .
CDR3 DNA: TGCGCCAGCAGCTTACAACCCAGGGGAGACGAGCAGTACTTC
CDR3 protein: CASSLQPRGDEQYF

J gene: TRBJ2-1
clone size: .
V gene: TRBV11-2
D gene: TRBD2
CDR3 DNA: TGTGCCAGCAGCCCAAGGGAGGGGATCTCCTACAATGAGCAGTTCTTC
CDR3 protein: CASSPREGISYNEQFF

J gene: TRBJ1-1
clone size: .
V gene: TRBV9
D gene: .
CDR3 DNA: TGTGCCAGCAGCGCAATCAAGAGGGCGGTTACTGAAGCTTTCTTT
CDR3 protein: CASSAIKRAVTEAFF

J gene: TRBJ1-3
clone size: .
V gene: TRBV5-6
D gene: TRBD1
CDR3 DNA: TGTGCCAGCAGCTTGACAGGGGGACCTGGAAACACCATATATTTT
CDR3 protein: CASSLTGGPGNTIYF

J gene: TRBJ2-1
clone size: .
V gene: TRBV5-1
D gene: .
CDR3 DNA: TGCGCCAGCAGCGCCGTCAGGGCTGAGCAGTTCTTC
CDR3 protein: CASSAVRAEQFF

J gene: TRBJ1-3
clone size: .
V gene: TRBV18
D gene: .
CDR3 DNA: TGTGCCAGCTCACCGACGAGCTTAGGCGGTACTTACTCTGGAAACACCATATATTTT
CDR3 protein: CASSPTSLGGTYSGNTIYF

J gene: TRBJ2-2
clone size: .
V gene: TRBV6-5
D gene: TRBD2
CDR3 DNA: TGTGCCAGCAGTTCCTTAGCGGGGGGGCCGTCCGGGGAGCTGTTTTTT
CDR3 protein: CASSSLAGGPSGELFF

J gene: TRBJ1-5
clone size: few
V gene: TRBV18
D gene: .
CDR3 DNA: TGTGCCAGCTCACGGATCGGGACACTCGACCAGCCCCAGCATTTT
CDR3 protein: CASSRIGTLDQPQHF

J gene: TRBJ2-2
clone size: .
V gene: TRBV7-3
D gene: TRBD2
CDR3 DNA: TGTGCCAGCAGCTTAACTGGTCGGGGGGACACCGGGGAGCTGTTTTTT
CDR3 protein: CASSLTGRGDTGELFF

J gene: TRBJ2-5
clone size: .
V gene: TRBV7-8
D gene: TRBD2
CDR3 DNA: TGTGCCAGCAGCTTAGCACATAGCGCGGGGGGCGGGGAGACCCAGTACTTC
CDR3 protein: CASSLAHSAGGGETQYF

J gene: TRBJ1-5
clone size: .
V gene: TRBV11-2
D gene: TRBD1
CDR3 DNA: TGTGCCAGCAGCCTACAGGGGAATCAGCCCCAGCATTTT
CDR3 protein: CASSLQGNQPQHF

J gene: TRBJ2-7
clone size: .
V gene: TRBV19
D gene: TRBD1
CDR3 DNA: TGTGCCAGTACCATGGACAGGGCCACTACGAGGGAGCAGTACTTC
CDR3 protein: CASTMDRATTREQYF

J gene: TRBJ2-2
clone size: .
V gene: TRBV28
D gene: TRBD1
CDR3 DNA: TGTGCCAGCACCCGACGACAGGGGGCGACCCCGGTTGCCGGGGAGCTGTTTTTT
CDR3 protein: CASTRRQGATPVAGELFF

J gene: TRBJ1-2
clone size: once
V gene: TRBV19
D gene: TRBD1
CDR3 DNA: TGTGCCAGTGGAAGGACAGGCGGTACCTATGGCTACACCTTC
CDR3 protein: CASGRTGGTYGYTF